Shown below are 21 T cell receptor beta chains from a single sample sequenced in a study of PD-L1 blockade in urothelial cancer. Noted time point: peripheral blood 6 weeks after treatment start. Generated by immunoSEQ multiplex PCR, the TCRdb table keeps only in-frame clones and is missing some. The sample carries 45,000 to 50,000 clones, roughly 80% recorded once. Sample: PBMCs, taken around atezolizumab (anti-PD-L1) treatment. All receptors come from a man aged 65-85 years with urothelial cancer.

The V call is TRBV5-1, the J call TRBJ1-3; D is perhaps TRBD1 (6 bases). The CDR3 contains 18 residues. Trimming removed 2 bases at V and 0 bases at J, with 18 bases between. The V gene's germline CDR1 is SGHRS and CDR2 YFSETQ. This CDR3 reads CASSLNVGQPISGNTIYF. The CDR3 DNA is TGCGCCAGCAGCTTAAACGTCGGACAGCCCATCTCTGGAAACACCATATATTTT.

The chain employs TRBV9 and TRBJ1-1; 8 nucleotides align to TRBD1. Per the germline V gene, CDR1 is SGDLS and CDR2 is YYNGEE. V gave up 4 bases and J gave up 6 bases; unmatched junction bases: 2. The CDR3 consists of 12 residues. For the CDR3, the DNA is TGTGCCAGCAGCCCGACAGGGGCTGAAGCTTTCTTT. This gives the protein CASSPTGAEAFF.

V gene TRBV5-1 combines with J gene TRBJ2-3; maybe TRBD2 (6 bases). Trimming removed 8 bases from V and 3 bases from J, with 13 bases in between. The germline V gene encodes CDR1 SGHRS and CDR2 YFSETQ. The CDR3 sequence is 13 residues long. CDR3: CASGTGGTDTQYF. CDR3 bases: TGCGCCAGTGGGACTGGAGGGACAGATACGCAGTATTTT.

The chain joins TRBV10-3 to TRBJ2-3; a weak D match, TRBD2 (6 bases). The CDR3 extends over 13 amino acids. V was cut by 5 bases and J by 4 bases, with 10 bases left in between. Germline CDR1 is ENHRY and CDR2 is SYGVKD. The CDR3 DNA is TGTGCCATCAGTCGGGAGAGGGCAGATACGCAGTATTTT. Amino acid sequence: CAISRERADTQYF.

CDR3 DNA: TGTGCCAGCAGTCCCAGGACGGGGGAGGAGACCCAGTACTTC. As protein: CASSPRTGEETQYF. The chain links TRBV5-4 to TRBJ2-5; possible D gene TRBD2, 6 bases. V was clipped by 5 bases and J by 5 bases, with 16 bases between them. Germline CDR1 SGHNT, CDR2 YYREEE (reference sequence). The CDR3 is 14 amino acids. Based on the CDR3 plus reference TRBV5-4 and TRBJ2-5, the full variable domain is ETGVTQSPTHLIKTRGQQVTLRCSSQSGHNTVSWYQQALGQGPQFIFQYYREEENGRGNFPPRFSGLQFPNYSSELNVNALELDDSALYLCASSPRTGEETQYFGPGTRLLVL.

The chain employs TRBV5-4 and TRBJ2-7, with D possibly being TRBD1 (5 bases). The CDR3 has 14 amino acids. Per germline, CDR1 SGHNT and CDR2 YYREEE (reference sequence). Between the trimmed V and J ends, which lost 0 bases and 0 bases, there was a span of 7 bases. The CDR3 nucleotides read TGTGCCAGCAGCTTGGCAGGGATCTCCTACGAGCAGTACTTC. Protein: CASSLAGISYEQYF.

The chain uses TRBV11-2 and TRBJ2-1, with D perhaps matching TRBD2 (5 bases). The CDR3 has 12 amino acids. CDR1 is SGHAT and CDR2 is FQNNGV in the germline V gene. V was clipped by 5 bases and J by 4 bases, with 6 bases between them. CDR3 sequence: CASSPGYNEQFF. CDR3 nucleotide sequence: TGTGCCAGCAGCCCGGGGTACAATGAGCAGTTCTTC. Combining the CDR3 with reference TRBV11-2 and TRBJ2-1 gives the whole variable domain EAGVAQSPRYKIIEKRQSVAFWCNPISGHATLYWYQQILGQGPKLLIQFQNNGVVDDSQLPKDRFSAERLKGVDSTLKIQPAKLEDSAVYLCASSPGYNEQFFGPGTRLTVL.

The chain has TRBV5-6 and TRBJ1-3; D is perhaps TRBD1 (5 bases). With 4 bases removed from V and 0 bases from J, the gap between germline ends came to 11 bases. CDR1 and CDR2 from the germline V gene are SGHDT and YYEEEE. This CDR3 has 15 amino acids. CDR3: CASSIGQHSGNTIYF. CDR3 DNA: TGTGCCAGCAGCATAGGACAACACTCTGGAAACACCATATATTTT.

The chain uses TRBV5-6 and TRBJ2-2, with 7 bases lining up with TRBD2. The CDR3 sequence is 15 residues long. In germline, CDR1 is SGHDT, CDR2 YYEEEE. V was pared by 4 bases and J by 6 bases, with 9 bases of the junction left unmatched. DNA of the CDR3: TGTGCCAGCAGCCCGCGCGGGAGAACCCCCGGGGAGCTGTTTTTT. This sequence encodes CASSPRGRTPGELFF.

The chain combines TRBV28 with TRBJ2-7, with 7 positions matching TRBD1. The germline CDR1 and CDR2 sequences are MDHEN and SYDVKM. After removal of 4 bases from V and 1 base from J, the junction contained 10 bases not matched to a gene. The CDR3 runs to 16 residues. The CDR3 coding sequence is TGTGCCAGCAGTTCCCCGACAGGGTTCGGTTCCTACGAGCAGTACTTC. Protein sequence: CASSSPTGFGSYEQYF.

This sequence joins TRBV5-1 and TRBJ2-1, with 8 bases matching TRBD2. Looked up from germline, CDR1 is SGHRS and CDR2 is YFSETQ. V shed 5 bases, J shed 4 bases, and the junction held 5 bases outside the gene matches. The CDR3 is made up of 14 amino acids. The CDR3 sequence is CASSRASGYNEQFF. The CDR3 DNA sequence: TGCGCCAGCAGTAGGGCTAGCGGGTACAATGAGCAGTTCTTC.

In nucleotides, the CDR3 is TGTGCCAGCAGTTACGGGACAGCGGGAGGCTACGAGCAGTACTTC. Its translation is CASSYGTAGGYEQYF. V usage is TRBV6-6 and J usage is TRBJ2-7, with 9 bases fitting TRBD2. Germline V CDR1 and CDR2: MNHNY, SVGAGI (reference sequence). The CDR3 extends over 15 amino acids. With 2 bases clipped from V and 3 bases from J, the junction kept 5 bases outside the gene matches.

Details on this clone: One end of the junction varies from germline; a read error may be responsible. This chain uses TRBV11-3 with TRBJ2-2, with 8 bases lining up with TRBD1. Germline V CDR1 and CDR2: SGHNT, YENEEA. The CDR3 has 16 residues. The CDR3 reads CASSLDGTGNTGELFF. The CDR3 DNA is TGTGCCAGCAGCCTAGATGGGACAGGGAACACCGGGGAGCTGTTTTTT.

V is TRBV19 and J is TRBJ2-7; D gene ambiguous. V shed 5 bases and J shed 3 bases, with 2 bases lying between them. In germline, CDR1 is LNHDA, CDR2 SQIVND (reference sequence). The CDR3 covers 10 residues. The chain's CDR3 is CASSLYEQYF. CDR3 nucleotides: TGTGCCAGTAGTCTCTACGAGCAGTACTTC.

With respect to this clone: Different DNA sequences within this sample yield the same CDR3. V is TRBV29-1 and J is TRBJ2-6; D gene ambiguous. Germline V gives CDR1 SQVTM, CDR2 ANQGSEA. The CDR3 covers 13 residues. The V and J ends lost 4 bases and 0 bases respectively, with 4 bases between them. This CDR3 is CSVGSSGANVLTF. CDR3 DNA sequence: TGCAGCGTTGGGAGCTCTGGGGCCAACGTCCTGACTTTC. Based on the CDR3 plus reference TRBV29-1 and TRBJ2-6, the full variable domain is SAVISQKPSRDICQRGTSLTIQCQVDSQVTMMFWYRQQPGQSLTLIATANQGSEATYESGFVIDKFPISRPNLTFSTLTVSNMSPEDSSIYLCSVGSSGANVLTFGAGSRLTVL.

The chain links TRBV5-4 to TRBJ1-2; no definite D call. The V end was cut by 3 bases, the J end by 4 bases, with 16 bases between. The length of the CDR3 is 15 residues. CDR1 and CDR2 from the germline V gene are SGHNT and YYREEE (reference sequence). CDR3: CASSSALAWSYGYTF. CDR3 coding DNA: TGTGCCAGCAGCTCGGCCCTTGCTTGGAGCTATGGCTACACCTTC.

Only one count was recorded for this clone. V gene TRBV6-1 combines with J gene TRBJ1-1; D unresolved. Germline V gene sequence: CDR1 MNHNS, CDR2 SASEGT. V was pared by 5 bases and J by 5 bases, with 18 bases between. The CDR3 loop spans 15 amino acids. The CDR3 sequence is CASSPQPQPGTEAFF. The DNA for the CDR3 is TGTGCCAGCAGTCCCCAACCCCAGCCGGGAACTGAAGCTTTCTTT.

The chain employs TRBV10-3 and TRBJ2-5; 11 bases agree with TRBD1. Germline trimming cut 6 bases from V and 4 bases from J; bases unmatched to any gene: 7. This CDR3 has 15 amino acids. The germline V gene encodes CDR1 ENHRY and CDR2 SYGVKD. The CDR3 region has the DNA TGTGCCATCAGCCAGGGACAGGGGGACGGAGAGACCCAGTACTTC. It specifies CAISQGQGDGETQYF.

This sequence joins TRBV29-1 and TRBJ1-1; 8 bases are a match to TRBD1. V shed 3 bases and J 3 bases; nucleotides not matched to a gene: 3. Germline CDR1 and CDR2: SQVTM and ANQGSEA. This CDR3 spans 13 amino acids. The CDR3 DNA is TGCAGCGTTGACAGGGGGCGAGACACTGAAGCTTTCTTT. It codes for CSVDRGRDTEAFF.

V gene TRBV23-1 combines with J gene TRBJ2-2; 12 nucleotides align to TRBD1. TRBV23-1 is labeled an ORF, and its function is uncertain. CDR3 length equals 17 residues. J lost 4 bases, V lost 6 bases, and 9 bases had no gene match. Written as DNA, the CDR3 is TGCGCCAGCAGAACCGGGACAGGGGGCGATGTCACCGGGGAGCTGTTTTTT. Protein: CASRTGTGGDVTGELFF.

V gene TRBV5-6 combines with J gene TRBJ2-5; 13 nucleotides line up with TRBD2. Germline V gene data show CDR1 as SGHDT and CDR2 as YYEEEE. The CDR3 totals 13 residues. Trimming at V came to 4 bases and at J to 13 bases, leaving 7 bases not matched to a gene. The CDR3 nucleotides read TGTGCCAGCAGCCTAGGACTAGCGGGAGTTCTGTACTTC. Translation gives CASSLGLAGVLYF.